Listed below are T cell receptor beta chains from one sample, sequenced in a study of beta chain features in type 1 diabetes. TCRdb keeps only in-frame clones here, not all; method: immunoSEQ multiplex PCR. This table holds 140,000 or so clones, about an eighth found once. The material sequenced was central memory CD4+ T cells from blood. The receptors here all came from a man between 18 and 29 years old with type 1 diabetes. The CDR3 runs from the conserved cysteine through the conserved F or W. The D gene is left open where the match is weak.

j_gene	d_gene	v_gene	CDR3aa
TRBJ2-7	TRBD2	TRBV18	CASSPGTSGGLRKQYF
TRBJ2-2	TRBD2	TRBV4-1	CASSPRGEANTGELFF
TRBJ2-2	TRBD1	TRBV5-1	CASSFETGATGELFF
TRBJ2-5	NA	TRBV10-3	CAISEAAVQETQYF
TRBJ2-5	NA	TRBV7-6	CASSLNTGKETQYF
TRBJ2-1	NA	TRBV4-1	CASSQDPRTASYNEQFF
TRBJ2-7	TRBD1	TRBV9	CASSVGTGSSYEQYF
TRBJ2-6	NA	TRBV25-1	CASRPPGSGANVLTF
TRBJ1-2	NA	TRBV7-6	CASSPQVEQKGFSGYTF
TRBJ2-2	TRBD1	TRBV10-2	CASSESQGVGELFF
TRBJ2-5	NA	TRBV6-5	CASSGRETQYF
TRBJ1-5	NA	TRBV6-1	CASSDWLGNQPQHF
TRBJ2-3	NA	TRBV15	CATSRDTTTDTQYF
TRBJ2-1	TRBD1	TRBV5-4	CASSEPQGTYNEQFF
TRBJ1-5	NA	TRBV7-2	CASTENSGGQPQHF
TRBJ1-2	TRBD1	TRBV28	CASTAGAGGNYGYTF
TRBJ1-6	NA	TRBV11-2	CASSLVSSPLHF
TRBJ2-6	TRBD1	TRBV6-5	CASNRQGSGANVLTF
TRBJ2-7	TRBD1	TRBV30	CAWNRGQGPHEQYF
TRBJ2-5	TRBD1	TRBV6-5	CASSTSTGGVETQYF
TRBJ1-2	NA	TRBV4-1	CASSQVGANPYYGYTF
TRBJ1-5	TRBD1	TRBV4-1	CASSQARTGDPNQPQHF
TRBJ2-2	NA	TRBV5-4	CASSSPRQANTGELFF
TRBJ1-2	NA	TRBV29-1	CSVEETSTNYGYTF
TRBJ1-1	NA	TRBV5-6	CASSEQGRAEAFF
TRBJ2-3	NA	TRBV7-9	CASGVGGDKDTQYF
TRBJ2-5	NA	TRBV11-1	CASSPGLVETQYF